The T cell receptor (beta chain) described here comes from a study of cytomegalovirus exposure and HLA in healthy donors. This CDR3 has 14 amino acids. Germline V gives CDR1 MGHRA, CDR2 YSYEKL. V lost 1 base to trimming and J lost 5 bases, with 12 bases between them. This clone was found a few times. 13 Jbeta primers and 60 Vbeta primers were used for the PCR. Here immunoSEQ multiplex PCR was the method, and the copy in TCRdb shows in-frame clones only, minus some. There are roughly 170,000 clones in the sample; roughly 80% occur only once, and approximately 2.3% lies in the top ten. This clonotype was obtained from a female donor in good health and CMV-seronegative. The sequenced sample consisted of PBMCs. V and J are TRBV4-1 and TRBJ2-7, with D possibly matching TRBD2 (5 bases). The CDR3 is CASSQAEGRHEQYF. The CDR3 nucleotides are TGCGCCAGCAGCCAAGCTGAGGGTAGGCACGAGCAGTACTTC.